These 9 T cell receptor beta chains were all obtained from the same sample, sequenced in a study of cytomegalovirus exposure and HLA in healthy donors. It was with 60 Vbeta and 13 Jbeta primers that the PCR ran. The assay was immunoSEQ multiplex PCR, and TCRdb's table has in-frame clones only and misses some. The table lists approximately 200,000 clones, approximately 85% of them singletons. Sample: PBMCs. Every receptor here comes from a woman between 50 and 59 years old in good health and CMV-seronegative.

The V gene is TRBV30, the J gene TRBJ2-7, with TRBD2 identical over 12 bases. This CDR3 comprises 15 residues. The germline CDR1 and CDR2 sequences are GTSNPN and SVGIG (reference sequence). Trimming cost V 3 bases and J 3 bases; bases outside gene matches: 6. The CDR3 sequence is CAWRVPGLAGYEQYF. DNA of the CDR3: TGTGCCTGGAGGGTACCGGGACTAGCGGGCTACGAGCAGTACTTC.

The chain employs TRBV27 and TRBJ2-7; 8 nucleotides agree with TRBD2. This CDR3 spans 15 amino acids. V was pared by 8 bases and J by 0 bases, with 9 bases of the junction left unmatched. Per germline, CDR1 MNHEY and CDR2 SMNVEV (reference sequence). CDR3 residues: CASVHSGMGSYEQYF. The CDR3 DNA sequence: TGTGCCAGCGTTCATAGCGGGATGGGCTCCTACGAGCAGTACTTC.

The genes are TRBV2 and TRBJ1-2; D is ambiguous. V lost 10 bases to trimming and J lost 5 bases, with 2 bases between them. Germline V lookup: CDR1 SNHLY, CDR2 FYNNEI. The CDR3 is 8 amino acids. CDR3: CATYGYTF. The CDR3 DNA sequence: TGTGCCACGTATGGCTACACCTTC. Variable domain in full (rest from reference TRBV2 and TRBJ1-2): EPEVTQTPSHQVTQMGQEVILRCVPISNHLYFYWYRQILGQKVEFLVSFYNNEISEKSEIFDDQFSVERPDGSNFTLKIRSTKLEDSAMYFCATYGYTFGSGTRLTVV.

The chain employs TRBV5-8 and TRBJ1-1; no reliable D call. This CDR3 spans 10 amino acids. Between the trimmed V and J ends, which lost 4 bases and 11 bases, there was a span of 9 bases. Germline assignment: CDR1 SGHTS and CDR2 YDEGEE. DNA for the CDR3: TGTGCCAGCAGCCGGGGTAAGGCTTTCTTT. Its protein is CASSRGKAFF.

This chain uses TRBV11-2 with TRBJ1-1; 10 bases are a match to TRBD1. Germline V gene lookup returns CDR1 SGHAT and CDR2 FQNNGV. V trimming: 7 bases; J trimming: 8 bases; junction bases outside the gene matches: 4. The CDR3 has 12 amino acids. The CDR3 sequence: CASNDRGREAFF. The DNA of the CDR3 is TGTGCCAGCAACGACAGGGGGCGGGAAGCTTTCTTT.

On this clone: Other DNA sequences within the sample encode an identical CDR3. V gene TRBV7-2 combines with J gene TRBJ1-1; a weak D match, TRBD1 (6 bases). Trimming removed 5 bases at V and 3 bases at J, with 10 bases between. The germline CDR1 and CDR2 sequences are SGHTA and FQGNSA. The CDR3 loop spans 13 amino acids. Written as DNA, the CDR3 is TGTGCCAGCAGCGGGCAGGGGTACACTGAAGCTTTCTTT. Its translation: CASSGQGYTEAFF. The full variable domain, completed using reference TRBV7-2 and TRBJ1-1, is GAGVSQSPSNKVTEKGKDVELRCDPISGHTALYWYRQSLGQGLEFLIYFQGNSAPDKSGLPSDRFSAERTGGSVSTLTIQRTQQEDSAVYLCASSGQGYTEAFFGQGTRLTVV.

This chain connects TRBV29-1 to TRBJ2-7; 8 bases match TRBD1. CDR3 length: 13 amino acids. With 4 bases clipped from V and 2 bases from J, the junction kept 4 bases outside the gene matches. The germline V gene encodes CDR1 SQVTM and CDR2 ANQGSEA. CDR3 sequence (DNA): TGCAGCGTTGGCGGACAGGGACCCTACGAGCAGTACTTC. Protein: CSVGGQGPYEQYF.

The chain combines TRBV5-4 with TRBJ2-1; 12 nucleotides line up with TRBD2. V trimming: 5 bases; J trimming: 0 bases; junction bases outside the gene matches: 9. The CDR3 totals 18 residues. Germline V gene lookup returns CDR1 SGHNT and CDR2 YYREEE (reference sequence). As DNA, the CDR3 is TGTGCCAGCAGATCGGGACTAGCGGGTATCAGCTCCTACAATGAGCAGTTCTTC. Its translation is CASRSGLAGISSYNEQFF.

The chain recombines TRBV28 with TRBJ2-3; 10 nucleotides align to TRBD1. The J segment lost 4 bases and the V segment lost 5 bases, leaving 18 bases of the junction unmatched. The CDR3 covers 19 residues. Germline CDR1 reads MDHEN; CDR2 reads SYDVKM. The DNA for the CDR3 is TGTGCCAGCAGTACCTGGGGGGTGCGCCCCGGGACAGGGGCAGATACGCAGTATTTT. It codes for CASSTWGVRPGTGADTQYF.